The rows below give T cell receptor beta chains drawn from one sample of a study of OX40 agonist ivuxolimab in advanced cancers. Using immunoSEQ multiplex PCR, the repertoire was profiled, and TCRdb retains in-frame clones only, with some absent. Of tens of thousands of clones in the sample, 81% are singletons; the top ten hold approximately 6.5%. The source was CD4+ or CD8+ T cells sorted from blood, collected in a trial of the OX40 agonist ivuxolimab. The receptors were gathered from an adult with an advanced solid tumor such as melanoma, head and neck, liver or kidney cancer. Both conserved end residues are part of each CDR3. A D gene is named only where the DNA matches it firmly. The size field is filled for only some rows; it gives once, few, many or a size class.

V	J	D	size	DNA	CDR3
TRBV18	TRBJ2-2	-	-	TGTGCCAGCTCACCTACGACCTGGGGCACCGGGGAGCTGTTTTTT	CASSPTTWGTGELFF
TRBV27	TRBJ1-1	-	-	TGTGCCAGCAGTTTAGGGAACATGAACACTGAAGCTTTCTTT	CASSLGNMNTEAFF
TRBV21-1	TRBJ2-1	-	-	TGTGCCAGCAGCAAAGGGCAGGGGGCGCACAATGAGCAGTTCTTC	CASSKGQGAHNEQFF
TRBV11-2	TRBJ2-7	TRBD2	-	TGTGCCAGCAGCTTACCCTCACTAGCGGGAGTGTCCTACGAGCAGTACTTC	CASSLPSLAGVSYEQYF
TRBV15	TRBJ1-2	TRBD1	-	TGTGCCACCAGCAGAGATCAGGGGACAGGGAGTGACTATGGCTACACCTTC	CATSRDQGTGSDYGYTF
TRBV7-6	TRBJ1-1	TRBD1	-	TGTGCCAGCAGCATCGGGACAGGGCCCACTGAAGCTTTCTTT	CASSIGTGPTEAFF
TRBV27	TRBJ1-1	-	once	TGTGCCAGCAGTTTATTGGTCACAGACACTGAAGCTTTCTTT	CASSLLVTDTEAFF
TRBV28	TRBJ2-7	TRBD2	medium-sized	TGTGCCAGCAGGAAGACTAGCGGGAGGGTATACGAGCAGTACTTC	CASRKTSGRVYEQYF
TRBV7-9	TRBJ2-7	-	-	TGTGCCAGCAGCGGACCGGACGGGGACTACGAGCAGTACTTC	CASSGPDGDYEQYF
TRBV18	TRBJ1-1	-	-	TGTGCCAGCTCACCACCGGGTGAACACACTGAAGCTTTCTTT	CASSPPGEHTEAFF
TRBV21-1	TRBJ1-5	-	-	TGTGCCAGCAGCAAAGGGAATGGACAGAAGCAGCCCCAGCATTTT	CASSKGNGQKQPQHF
TRBV7-6	TRBJ2-1	TRBD2	-	TGTGCCAGCAGTCGGGAGGTTTACAATGAGCAGTTCTTC	CASSREVYNEQFF
TRBV2	TRBJ1-5	-	-	TGTGCCAGCGAGGACGCCCCCTCGTATAGCAATCAGCCCCAGCATTTT	CASEDAPSYSNQPQHF